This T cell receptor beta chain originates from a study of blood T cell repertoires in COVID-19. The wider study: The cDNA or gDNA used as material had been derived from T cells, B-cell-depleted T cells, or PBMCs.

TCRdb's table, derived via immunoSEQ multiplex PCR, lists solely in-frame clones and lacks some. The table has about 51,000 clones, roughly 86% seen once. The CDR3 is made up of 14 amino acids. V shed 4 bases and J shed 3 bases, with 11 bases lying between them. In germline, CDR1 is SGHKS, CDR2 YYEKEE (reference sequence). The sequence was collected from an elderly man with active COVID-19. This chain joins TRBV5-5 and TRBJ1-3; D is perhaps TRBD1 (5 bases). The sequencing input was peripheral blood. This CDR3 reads CASSGPGHGNTIYF. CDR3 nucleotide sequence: TGTGCCAGCAGCGGCCCAGGGCATGGAAACACCATATATTTT.